The 18 T cell receptor beta chains given below trace back to one sample, sequenced in a study of blood T cells in healthy people across ages (dated by TCRdb to about 2015). Receptor amplification or capture employed 5' RACE. Sequencing was carried out with an Illumina HiSeq 2500. A second about 6 to 11 cycle PCR used a sample-barcoded 5' primer and a J-beta primer mix. TCRdb reran the public reads through fastp at Q25 and MiXCR, keeping productive beta chains. Under each unique CDR3 protein, matching rows form one entry showing the most common genes and DNA. Here the sample has hundreds of thousands of distinct CDR3 sequences; more than 50% occur a single time. Roughly 24% of the sample belongs to the ten largest clones. The sequenced material came from blood. These receptors were obtained from a man in his forties in good health.

This clonotype is a singleton in its sample. The gene calls are TRBV20-1 and TRBJ1-5; possibly TRBD1 for D (5 bases). The CDR3 totals 15 residues. CDR1 and CDR2 from the germline V gene are DFQATT and SNEGSKA (reference sequence). The ends were cut back, 3 bases at V and 7 bases at J, with 19 bases in the middle. The CDR3 region is CSARHGGTPGQPQHF. In DNA form, the CDR3 reads TGCAGTGCTAGGCATGGGGGGACGCCGGGACAGCCCCAGCATTTT.

The chain joins TRBV4-1 to TRBJ2-4; D gene unclear. The DNA matches TRBJ2-7 better at its end, which makes the J call doubtful. This CDR3 has 13 amino acids. Germline values: CDR1 MGHRA, CDR2 YSYEKL. This CDR3 reads CASSRPLENEQYF. The CDR3 DNA is TGCGCCAGCAGTCGCCCTCTTGAGAACGAGCAGTACTTC.

The CDR3 DNA is TGCAGTGCGGCGGGGACCCTAGGAGGAACTAATGAAAAACTGTTTTTT. Its protein is CSAAGTLGGTNEKLFF. The chain combines TRBV20-1 with TRBJ1-4, with D possibly being TRBD1 (5 bases). CDR1 DFQATT and CDR2 SNEGSKA come from the germline V gene (reference sequence). There are 16 residues in the CDR3. V dropped 6 bases and J dropped 1 base, with 18 bases sitting between them.

The gene calls are TRBV6-5 and TRBJ2-4, with D unclear. The DNA matches TRBJ2-5 better at its end, which makes the J call doubtful. This CDR3 spans 12 amino acids. The germline V gene encodes CDR1 MNHEY and CDR2 SVGAGI. This chain's CDR3 is CASTSSQETQYF. The CDR3 region has the DNA TGTGCCAGCACAAGTTCTCAAGAGACCCAGTACTTC.

The chain recombines TRBV5-8 with TRBJ2-4, with D perhaps matching TRBD2 (6 bases). Germline V lookup: CDR1 SGHTS, CDR2 YDEGEE. The CDR3 sequence is 17 residues long. V was clipped by 6 bases and J by 3 bases, with 22 bases between them. The CDR3 protein is CASIYTVAALGKNIQYF. CDR3 coding DNA: TGTGCCAGCATCTACACCGTAGCGGCCCTCGGCAAAAACATTCAGTACTTC.

V and J are TRBV6-6 and TRBJ2-1; TRBD2 matches at 10 bases. CDR3 length: 15 residues. V shed 6 bases and J 7 bases; nucleotides not matched to a gene: 9. Germline V lookup: CDR1 MNHNY, CDR2 SVGAGI (reference sequence). The CDR3: CASRVSGGALNEQFF. DNA of the CDR3: TGTGCCAGCAGAGTCAGCGGGGGGGCCCTTAATGAGCAGTTCTTC.

This chain connects TRBV7-2 to TRBJ1-5, with D uncertain. V lost 3 bases and J lost 0, with 9 bases in between. The CDR3 extends over 15 amino acids. Germline V lookup: CDR1 SGHTA, CDR2 FQGNSA. DNA of the CDR3: TGTGCCAGCAGCTTTTCCTCCATTAGCAATCAGCCCCAGCATTTT. Amino acids: CASSFSSISNQPQHF.

The table lists this clonotype with many counts. This chain uses TRBV29-1 with TRBJ2-3; D is uncertain. V was pared by 5 bases and J by 4 bases, with 7 bases between. From germline, CDR1 is SQVTM and CDR2 ANQGSEA. The CDR3 loop spans 11 amino acids. This chain's CDR3 is CSVTPSDTQYF. CDR3 coding DNA: TGCAGCGTTACACCCTCAGATACGCAGTATTTT.

This rearrangement joins TRBV15 to TRBJ2-7, with TRBD2 matching over 10 bases. V shed 4 bases, J shed 6 bases, and the junction held 12 bases outside the gene matches. CDR1 LNHNV and CDR2 YYDKDF come from the germline V gene (reference sequence). The CDR3 spans 16 residues. CDR3 residues: CATSNPSGRAKREQYF. In nucleotides, the CDR3 is TGTGCCACCAGCAACCCCAGCGGGAGGGCCAAGCGCGAGCAGTACTTC.

This clonotype was seen more than once but under ten times. The chain couples TRBV4-3 to TRBJ2-3; 9 bases fit TRBD2. Losses at the gene ends were 3 bases for V and 4 bases for J; bases not matched to a gene: 5. There are 15 residues in the CDR3. Looked up from germline, CDR1 is LGHNA and CDR2 is YSLEER. The CDR3 DNA is TGCGCCAGCAGCCAGGGGACTAGCAACGCAGATACGCAGTATTTT. As protein: CASSQGTSNADTQYF.

This clonotype has a single count. The CDR3 reads CASSPLAANSYEQYF. The CDR3 nucleotides read TGTGCCAGCAGTCCTCTAGCGGCCAACTCCTACGAGCAGTACTTC. This chain uses TRBV7-9 with TRBJ2-7, with 7 nucleotides matching TRBD2. Germline CDR1 reads SEHNR; CDR2 reads FQNEAQ (reference sequence). The CDR3 is 15 residues long. V dropped 6 bases and J dropped 0; count of bases not matched to a gene: 8. The whole variable domain, filled in from reference TRBV7-9 and TRBJ2-7, reads DTGVSQNPRHKITKRGQNVTFRCDPISEHNRLYWYRQTLGQGPEFLTYFQNEAQLEKSRLLSDRFSAERPKGSFSTLEIQRTEQGDSAMYLCASSPLAANSYEQYFGPGTRLTVT.

The V and J genes are TRBV10-3 and TRBJ1-4; D uncertain. Per germline, CDR1 ENHRY and CDR2 SYGVKD. CDR3 length: 13 amino acids. The ends were cut back, 10 bases at V and 3 bases at J, with 12 bases in the middle. CDR3 region: CATQEGANEKLFF. Here the CDR3 DNA reads TGTGCCACTCAGGAGGGTGCTAATGAAAAACTGTTTTTT.

V usage is TRBV30 and J usage is TRBJ2-5; 8 nucleotides line up with TRBD1. The CDR3 runs 17 residues. Germline CDR1 GTSNPN, CDR2 SVGIG (reference sequence). Trimming cost V 1 base and J 0 bases; bases outside gene matches: 10. CDR3 sequence (DNA): TGTGCCTGGAGTGCATTATATCCGGGACAGGACCAAGAGACCCAGTACTTC. It specifies CAWSALYPGQDQETQYF. Combining the CDR3 with reference TRBV30 and TRBJ2-5 gives the whole variable domain SQTIHQWPATLVQPVGSPLSLECTVEGTSNPNLYWYRQAAGRGLQLLFYSVGIGQISSEVPQNLSASRPQDRQFILSSKKLLLSDSGFYLCAWSALYPGQDQETQYFGPGTRLLVL.

This CDR3 is CASSLWGIAGGSYNEQFF. The DNA for the CDR3 is TGTGCCAGCAGTTTATGGGGGATAGCGGGAGGAAGTTATAATGAGCAGTTCTTC. The gene calls are TRBV27 and TRBJ2-1, with 10 bases aligning to TRBD2. Germline V CDR1 and CDR2: MNHEY, SMNVEV (reference sequence). V shed 1 base and J 7 bases; nucleotides not matched to a gene: 13. The CDR3 is 18 amino acids.

This chain uses TRBV7-3 with TRBJ2-6; 7 bases are shared with TRBD1. The V segment lost 3 bases and the J segment 1 base; nucleotides outside the gene matches: 9. This CDR3 region has 18 residues. Germline V gene lookup returns CDR1 SGHTA and CDR2 FQGTGA. CDR3 region: CASSLTGRRPSGANVLTF. Here the CDR3 DNA reads TGTGCCAGCAGCTTGACAGGGCGTAGACCTTCTGGGGCCAACGTCCTGACTTTC.

This clonotype came up a few times. The chain joins TRBV14 to TRBJ2-6; D is ambiguous. The CDR3 totals 14 residues. Per the germline V gene, CDR1 is SGHDN and CDR2 is FVKESK. V dropped 3 bases and J dropped 2 bases, with 5 bases sitting between them. The CDR3 spells CASSHIPGANVLTF. The CDR3 DNA sequence: TGTGCCAGCAGCCATATACCTGGGGCCAACGTCCTGACTTTC.

A remark on this clonotype: A junction end diverges from the germline sequence, so it may reflect a read error. The rearrangement links TRBV5-1 to TRBJ2-1; D possibly corresponds to TRBD1 (6 bases). This CDR3 region has 18 residues. CDR1 is SGHRS and CDR2 is YFSETQ in the germline V gene. This CDR3 is CASSLLGTRGISYNEQFF. CDR3 coding DNA: TGCGCTAGCAGCTTGTTGGGGACAAGAGGAATATCCTACAATGAGCAGTTCTTC.

This chain uses TRBV7-9 with TRBJ2-1, with TRBD1 matching 7 bases. The trim removed 0 bases at V and 13 bases at J, leaving 12 bases unmatched. The length of the CDR3 is 15 residues. Looked up from germline, CDR1 is SEHNR and CDR2 is FQNEAQ (reference sequence). The CDR3 DNA is TGTGCCAGCAGCTTAGCGGGACAGTTTCAAGAGACCCAGTTCTTC. Translation gives CASSLAGQFQETQFF.